The clone carrying this TCR beta chain was counted at least ten times. Its specificity is unknown. Germline V gene sequence: CDR1 SGDLS, CDR2 YYNGEE. Losses at the gene ends were 1 base for V and 5 bases for J; bases not matched to a gene: 3. The length of the CDR3 is 15 residues. This record comes from a study of T cell repertoires in cytomegalovirus infection. Study in general: Carrying CMV and the relevant HLA type showed in public TCR beta signatures.

General study findings and limits: Carriers of CMV and the relevant HLA type were discriminated by public TCR beta frequency. Across the ex vivo response, the dominant clonotypes were HLA-C-restricted CMV-specific TCR beta clonotypes.

MiXCR, run by TCRdb on the reads, gives a single entry per CDR3 protein. The data contain hundreds of thousands of distinct CDR3 sequences, over 9% of them singletons. The V call is TRBV9, the J call TRBJ1-5, with 10 bases identical to TRBD1. This TCR was sampled from a human donor in good health (CMV status not recorded). Some clones in this sample may be carry-over from other donors' samples. Input material: PBMCs. This CDR3 is CASSVSGTGDQPQHF. In nucleotides, the CDR3 is TGTGCCAGCAGCGTATCCGGGACAGGGGATCAGCCCCAGCATTTT.